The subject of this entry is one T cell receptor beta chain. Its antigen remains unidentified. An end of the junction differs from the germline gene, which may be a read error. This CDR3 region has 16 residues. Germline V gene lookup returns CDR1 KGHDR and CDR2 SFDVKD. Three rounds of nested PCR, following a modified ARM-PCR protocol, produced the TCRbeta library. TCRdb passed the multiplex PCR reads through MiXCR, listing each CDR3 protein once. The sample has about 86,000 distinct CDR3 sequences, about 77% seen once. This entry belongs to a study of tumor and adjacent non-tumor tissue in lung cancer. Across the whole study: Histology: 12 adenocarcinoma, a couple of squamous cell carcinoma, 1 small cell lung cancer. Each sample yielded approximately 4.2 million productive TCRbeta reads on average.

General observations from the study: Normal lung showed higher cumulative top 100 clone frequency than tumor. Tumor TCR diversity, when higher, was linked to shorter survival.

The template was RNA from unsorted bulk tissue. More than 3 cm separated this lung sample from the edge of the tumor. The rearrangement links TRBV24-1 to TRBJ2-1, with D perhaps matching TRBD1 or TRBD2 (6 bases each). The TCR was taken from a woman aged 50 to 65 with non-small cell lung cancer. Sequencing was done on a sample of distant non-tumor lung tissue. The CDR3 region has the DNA TGTGCCACAAGTGGGAGAGGGGGGAGCTCCTACAATGAGCAGTTCTTC. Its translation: CATSGRGGSSYNEQFF.